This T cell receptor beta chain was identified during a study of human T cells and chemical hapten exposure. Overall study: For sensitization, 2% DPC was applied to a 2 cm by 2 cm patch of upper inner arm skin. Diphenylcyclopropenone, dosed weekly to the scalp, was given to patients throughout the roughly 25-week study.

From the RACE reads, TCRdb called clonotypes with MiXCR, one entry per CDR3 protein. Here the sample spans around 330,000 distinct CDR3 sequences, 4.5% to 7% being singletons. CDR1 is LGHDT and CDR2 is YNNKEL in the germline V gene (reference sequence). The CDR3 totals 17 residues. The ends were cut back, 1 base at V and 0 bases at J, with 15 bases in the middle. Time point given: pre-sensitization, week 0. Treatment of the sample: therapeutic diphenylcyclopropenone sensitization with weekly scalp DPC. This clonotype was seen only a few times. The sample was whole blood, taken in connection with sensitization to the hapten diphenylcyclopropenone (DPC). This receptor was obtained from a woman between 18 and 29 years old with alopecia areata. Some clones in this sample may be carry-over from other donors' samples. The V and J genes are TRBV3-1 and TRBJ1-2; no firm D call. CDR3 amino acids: CASSQGHSYDTNYGYTF. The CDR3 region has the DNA TGTGCCAGCAGCCAAGGGCACAGCTACGACACTAACTATGGCTACACCTTC.